This T cell receptor (beta chain) was identified in a study of Ad26.COV2.S vaccination and SARS-CoV-2 variants. Across the study: Ad26.COV2.S was injected intramuscularly once or twice, 56 days apart.

Broader study findings: Participants in the vaccine arm had higher spike-specific TCR breadth; placebo recipients had lower.

Treatment indicated: approximately 18 received Ad26.COV2.S at low or high dose, single or two shots; several received placebo; per-sample allocation not given. The study sampled participants on day 63 after the first vaccine or placebo injection. An adult aged 18-55 years in Boston served as the donor. An Ad26 vector that expressed Wuhan-strain SARS-CoV-2 spike constituted the vaccine. TCRdb keeps only in-frame clones here, not all; method: immunoSEQ multiplex PCR. The sample gives approximately 400,000 clones, roughly 80% of which show up once; about 8% is in the top ten. CDR1 is SGHRS, CDR2 YFSETQ, per germline. V was trimmed by 0 bases and J by 6 bases, leaving 15 bases between them. CDR3 length equals 15 residues. A word on this clone: Its specificity is not known.

The chain uses TRBV5-1 and TRBJ1-2; D is unresolved. This receptor was taken from a person between 18 and 60 years old who received the Ad26.COV2.S COVID-19 vaccine or a placebo. The sequencing here drew on peripheral blood, taken in a trial of Ad26.COV2.S vaccine versus placebo. The CDR3 sequence: CASSLVAGSNNGYTF. The CDR3 coding sequence is TGCGCCAGCAGCTTGGTTGCGGGCTCAAATAATGGCTACACCTTC.